The T cell receptor (beta chain) under discussion was sequenced for a study of CD8+ T cells in alopecia areata. Treatment specified: oral pan-JAK inhibitor, 5-10 mg twice daily. Findings and caveats of the study: Between patients, shared TCR sequences were less clear than in mice. This was possibly due in part to HLA diversity in the patient population. Scalp sequencing captures resident alphabeta T cells of normal skin too.

With regard to this clone: Its antigen is undetermined.

The authors extracted RNA and reverse transcribed it into cDNA as the sequencing template. Measured with immunoSEQ multiplex PCR; TCRdb has only the in-frame clones, and not every one. The sample records 90,000 to 120,000 clones, 84% being singletons. The V and J ends lost 10 bases and 6 bases respectively, with 28 bases between them. This CDR3 contains 17 residues. This TCR came from a human donor with alopecia areata. Here the sequenced sample was CD8+ T cells sorted from blood, taken at week 24, from a patient treated with tofacitinib. The rearrangement uses TRBV23-1 and TRBJ2-4; possibly TRBD1 for D (6 bases). TRBV23-1 is recorded as an ORF, its role being uncertain. The DNA of the CDR3 is TGCGCCACCGAACATCCCCAGGGGCCACCCTCCGGAAACATTCAGTACTTC. Its translation is CATEHPQGPPSGNIQYF.